The rows below give T cell receptor beta chains drawn from one sample of a study of PD-L1 blockade in urothelial cancer. Some clones are missing from TCRdb's copy, which holds only in-frame ones; the method was immunoSEQ multiplex PCR. In the table there are roughly 41,000 clones, approximately 83% of which are singletons. The specimen was PBMCs, collected around atezolizumab (anti-PD-L1) treatment. These receptors came from a man aged 60-69 years with urothelial cancer. The CDR3 runs from the conserved cysteine through the conserved F or W. D genes are given only for firm matches. Clone size is given for some rows only: seen once, a few or many times, or a class if the clone is expanded.

J gene: TRBJ2-5; D gene: .; clone size: once; V gene: TRBV7-2; CDR3 protein: CASSPRQLSGKETQYF; CDR3 DNA: TGTGCCAGCAGCCCCCGACAGCTATCGGGCAAAGAGACCCAGTACTTC
J gene: TRBJ2-7; D gene: .; clone size: .; V gene: TRBV6-1; CDR3 protein: CASALDFYEQYF; CDR3 DNA: TGTGCCTCGGCTCTAGACTTCTACGAGCAGTACTTC
J gene: TRBJ1-6; D gene: TRBD1; clone size: .; V gene: TRBV2; CDR3 protein: CASVQGGHSPLHF; CDR3 DNA: TGTGCCAGCGTACAGGGGGGGCATTCACCCCTCCACTTT
J gene: TRBJ2-1; D gene: .; clone size: .; V gene: TRBV18; CDR3 protein: CASSPLSGRNEQFF; CDR3 DNA: TGTGCCAGCTCACCACTCTCGGGTCGCAATGAGCAGTTCTTC
J gene: TRBJ2-4; D gene: TRBD1; clone size: .; V gene: TRBV5-1; CDR3 protein: CASRGSGQGVENIQYF; CDR3 DNA: TGCGCCAGCAGGGGGTCGGGACAGGGGGTGGAAAACATTCAGTACTTC
J gene: TRBJ2-7; D gene: .; clone size: .; V gene: TRBV6-1; CDR3 protein: CASIQGTPYEQYF; CDR3 DNA: TGTGCCAGCATACAGGGAACCCCGTACGAGCAGTACTTC
J gene: TRBJ2-3; D gene: TRBD2; clone size: .; V gene: TRBV7-3; CDR3 protein: CASSSNGGAGGPSDTQYF; CDR3 DNA: TGTGCCAGCAGCTCGAACGGTGGGGCGGGGGGTCCTTCAGATACGCAGTATTTT
J gene: TRBJ1-1; D gene: TRBD1; clone size: .; V gene: TRBV5-1; CDR3 protein: CASSLWTGETEAFF; CDR3 DNA: TGCGCCAGCAGCTTGTGGACAGGGGAAACTGAAGCTTTCTTT
J gene: TRBJ1-5; D gene: .; clone size: .; V gene: TRBV19; CDR3 protein: CASSTLGQGGTQPQHF; CDR3 DNA: TGTGCCAGTAGTACCCTTGGGCAGGGTGGCACTCAGCCCCAGCATTTT
J gene: TRBJ1-3; D gene: TRBD1; clone size: .; V gene: TRBV5-1; CDR3 protein: CASSSSGQSSGNTIYF; CDR3 DNA: TGCGCCAGCAGCTCGTCGGGACAGTCCTCTGGAAACACCATATATTTT
J gene: TRBJ2-7; D gene: TRBD2; clone size: .; V gene: TRBV5-8; CDR3 protein: CASSRDYSYEQYF; CDR3 DNA: TGTGCCAGCTCCCGGGACTACTCCTACGAGCAGTACTTC
J gene: TRBJ2-7; D gene: TRBD1; clone size: few; V gene: TRBV27; CDR3 protein: CASSLSHRQGWSYEQYF; CDR3 DNA: TGTGCCAGCAGTTTATCCCACCGACAGGGATGGTCCTACGAGCAGTACTTC
J gene: TRBJ2-3; D gene: .; clone size: .; V gene: TRBV7-8; CDR3 protein: CASSPLLSGTDTQYF; CDR3 DNA: TGTGCCAGCAGCCCCCTCCTTTCCGGCACAGATACGCAGTATTTT
J gene: TRBJ2-3; D gene: .; clone size: .; V gene: TRBV2; CDR3 protein: CATKGVFSTDTQYF; CDR3 DNA: TGTGCCACTAAAGGGGTGTTTAGCACAGATACGCAGTATTTT
J gene: TRBJ1-4; D gene: .; clone size: .; V gene: TRBV6-1; CDR3 protein: CASSPSTTNEKLFF; CDR3 DNA: TGTGCCAGCAGTCCCAGTACAACTAATGAAAAACTGTTTTTT
J gene: TRBJ1-1; D gene: TRBD1; clone size: .; V gene: TRBV28; CDR3 protein: CASSLNRGQNTEAFF; CDR3 DNA: TGTGCCAGCAGCTTAAACAGGGGACAGAACACTGAAGCTTTCTTT
J gene: TRBJ2-1; D gene: TRBD2; clone size: once; V gene: TRBV2; CDR3 protein: CASRRTSGSSYNEQFF; CDR3 DNA: TGTGCCAGCAGGCGGACTAGCGGGAGCTCCTACAATGAGCAGTTCTTC
J gene: TRBJ2-2; D gene: .; clone size: .; V gene: TRBV2; CDR3 protein: CASGGNTGELFF; CDR3 DNA: TGTGCCAGCGGAGGGAATACCGGGGAGCTGTTTTTT
J gene: TRBJ2-3; D gene: TRBD1; clone size: once; V gene: TRBV27; CDR3 protein: CASRWTGTDTQYF; CDR3 DNA: TGTGCCAGCAGATGGACAGGGACAGATACGCAGTATTTT
J gene: TRBJ1-2; D gene: TRBD1; clone size: few; V gene: TRBV28; CDR3 protein: CATSQGPYGYTF; CDR3 DNA: TGTGCCACCTCACAGGGGCCCTATGGCTACACCTTC
J gene: TRBJ2-1; D gene: TRBD1; clone size: .; V gene: TRBV28; CDR3 protein: CASSNNRGRFEQFF; CDR3 DNA: TGTGCCAGCAGTAATAACAGGGGGCGGTTTGAGCAGTTCTTC
J gene: TRBJ1-1; D gene: TRBD1; clone size: .; V gene: TRBV19; CDR3 protein: CASSTSRVGQMNTEAFF; CDR3 DNA: TGTGCCAGTAGTACTTCCAGGGTGGGACAGATGAACACTGAAGCTTTCTTT
J gene: TRBJ2-7; D gene: TRBD1; clone size: .; V gene: TRBV6-5; CDR3 protein: CASKLTGTGTMEQYF; CDR3 DNA: TGTGCCAGCAAGCTTACCGGGACAGGGACGATGGAGCAGTACTTC
J gene: TRBJ1-1; D gene: .; clone size: .; V gene: TRBV5-1; CDR3 protein: CASRRTGPNTEAFF; CDR3 DNA: TGCGCCAGCAGGCGTACAGGACCGAACACTGAAGCTTTCTTT
J gene: TRBJ2-1; D gene: .; clone size: .; V gene: TRBV7-2; CDR3 protein: CASSPQRNEQFF; CDR3 DNA: TGTGCCAGCAGCCCTCAGCGCAATGAGCAGTTCTTC
J gene: TRBJ2-5; D gene: TRBD2; clone size: .; V gene: TRBV6-5; CDR3 protein: CASGLAVGETQYF; CDR3 DNA: TGTGCCAGCGGACTAGCGGTAGGGGAGACCCAGTACTTC
J gene: TRBJ2-1; D gene: TRBD2; clone size: once; V gene: TRBV4-1; CDR3 protein: CASSQVGTSGGPRYNEQFF; CDR3 DNA: TGCGCCAGCAGCCAAGTAGGAACTAGCGGGGGCCCCAGATACAATGAGCAGTTCTTC
J gene: TRBJ1-3; D gene: .; clone size: .; V gene: TRBV30; CDR3 protein: CAMGPGRSSGNTIYF; CDR3 DNA: TGTGCCATGGGGCCAGGTAGATCCTCTGGAAACACCATATATTTT
J gene: TRBJ2-2; D gene: .; clone size: .; V gene: TRBV6-1; CDR3 protein: CASSDPAGYTGELFF; CDR3 DNA: TGTGCCAGCAGTGACCCGGCGGGGTACACCGGGGAGCTGTTTTTT
J gene: TRBJ2-2; D gene: TRBD1; clone size: .; V gene: TRBV7-6; CDR3 protein: CASSLPRSTGARRPGELFF; CDR3 DNA: TGTGCCAGCAGCTTACCAAGGTCGACAGGGGCCCGACGGCCCGGGGAGCTGTTTTTT
J gene: TRBJ2-3; D gene: .; clone size: .; V gene: TRBV28; CDR3 protein: CASTKGVFSTDTQYF; CDR3 DNA: TGTGCCAGCACCAAGGGGGTTTTTAGCACAGATACGCAGTATTTT
J gene: TRBJ2-1; D gene: .; clone size: .; V gene: TRBV5-1; CDR3 protein: CASSYGGGPYNEQFF; CDR3 DNA: TGCGCCAGCAGCTACGGGGGTGGGCCCTACAATGAGCAGTTCTTC
J gene: TRBJ2-3; D gene: .; clone size: .; V gene: TRBV10-1; CDR3 protein: CASSIGLDVTDTQYF; CDR3 DNA: TGCGCCAGCTCGATCGGACTGGACGTCACAGATACGCAGTATTTT
J gene: TRBJ2-4; D gene: .; clone size: .; V gene: TRBV30; CDR3 protein: CAWSPPRAGFQAKNIQYF; CDR3 DNA: TGTGCCTGGAGTCCCCCCAGGGCAGGGTTTCAAGCCAAAAACATTCAGTACTTC
J gene: TRBJ1-5; D gene: TRBD1; clone size: once; V gene: TRBV28; CDR3 protein: CASRQGLYQPQHF; CDR3 DNA: TGTGCCAGCAGACAGGGGTTGTATCAGCCCCAGCATTTT
J gene: TRBJ2-3; D gene: .; clone size: once; V gene: TRBV7-2; CDR3 protein: CASSPDSSTDTQYF; CDR3 DNA: TGTGCCAGCAGCCCAGATTCCAGCACAGATACGCAGTATTTT
J gene: TRBJ1-5; D gene: .; clone size: .; V gene: TRBV6-4; CDR3 protein: CASRRTQGGRQPQHF; CDR3 DNA: TGTGCCAGCAGGAGAACCCAGGGTGGGCGTCAGCCCCAGCATTTT
J gene: TRBJ2-7; D gene: .; clone size: .; V gene: TRBV6-1; CDR3 protein: CASSESVYEQYF; CDR3 DNA: TGTGCCAGCAGTGAATCCGTCTACGAGCAGTACTTC
J gene: TRBJ2-5; D gene: .; clone size: .; V gene: TRBV10-1; CDR3 protein: CASTGIRETQYF; CDR3 DNA: TGCGCCAGCACCGGGATCCGAGAGACCCAGTACTTC
J gene: TRBJ1-4; D gene: TRBD1; clone size: .; V gene: TRBV19; CDR3 protein: CASSWDRSHEKLFF; CDR3 DNA: TGTGCCAGTAGCTGGGACAGAAGCCATGAAAAACTGTTTTTT
J gene: TRBJ2-7; D gene: .; clone size: .; V gene: TRBV29-1; CDR3 protein: CSVETAYEQYF; CDR3 DNA: TGCAGCGTCGAGACAGCTTACGAGCAGTACTTC
J gene: TRBJ1-1; D gene: .; clone size: .; V gene: TRBV4-1; CDR3 protein: CASSQDWPEMNTEAFF; CDR3 DNA: TGCGCCAGCAGCCAAGATTGGCCGGAGATGAACACTGAAGCTTTCTTT
J gene: TRBJ1-2; D gene: .; clone size: .; V gene: TRBV6-1; CDR3 protein: CASSEERGYGYTF; CDR3 DNA: TGTGCCAGCAGTGAAGAAAGGGGCTATGGCTACACCTTC
J gene: TRBJ2-5; D gene: .; clone size: .; V gene: TRBV4-1; CDR3 protein: CASSRTLASAETQYF; CDR3 DNA: TGCGCCAGCAGCCGGACCCTGGCTAGCGCAGAGACCCAGTACTTC
J gene: TRBJ2-1; D gene: TRBD2; clone size: .; V gene: TRBV4-2; CDR3 protein: CASSQGLAGGAFNEQFF; CDR3 DNA: TGTGCCAGCAGCCAAGGACTAGCGGGGGGGGCGTTCAATGAGCAGTTCTTC
J gene: TRBJ2-7; D gene: .; clone size: .; V gene: TRBV19; CDR3 protein: CASSISARSEYEQYF; CDR3 DNA: TGTGCCAGTAGTATATCCGCCAGGTCGGAATACGAGCAGTACTTC
J gene: TRBJ2-7; D gene: TRBD1; clone size: few; V gene: TRBV6-1; CDR3 protein: CASSERGQGGWEQYF; CDR3 DNA: TGTGCCAGCAGTGAAAGGGGACAGGGGGGCTGGGAGCAGTACTTC
J gene: TRBJ1-4; D gene: .; clone size: once; V gene: TRBV5-1; CDR3 protein: CASSLGSVSTNEKLFF; CDR3 DNA: TGCGCCAGCAGCTTGGGCAGCGTATCAACTAATGAAAAACTGTTTTTT
J gene: TRBJ2-3; D gene: .; clone size: few; V gene: TRBV10-3; CDR3 protein: CAISLRGTDTQYF; CDR3 DNA: TGTGCCATCTCCCTTCGCGGCACAGATACGCAGTATTTT
J gene: TRBJ1-2; D gene: TRBD1; clone size: .; V gene: TRBV28; CDR3 protein: CASSLQGGYGYTF; CDR3 DNA: TGTGCCAGCAGTCTGCAGGGGGGCTATGGCTACACCTTC
J gene: TRBJ2-5; D gene: TRBD1; clone size: .; V gene: TRBV7-2; CDR3 protein: CASSPRTGEQETQYF; CDR3 DNA: TGTGCCAGCAGCCCAAGGACAGGGGAGCAGGAGACCCAGTACTTC
J gene: TRBJ2-5; D gene: .; clone size: .; V gene: TRBV6-5; CDR3 protein: CASSSDRLRETQYF; CDR3 DNA: TGTGCCAGCAGTTCAGATAGACTTCGAGAGACCCAGTACTTC
J gene: TRBJ2-7; D gene: .; clone size: .; V gene: TRBV4-1; CDR3 protein: CASSQGNGHEQYF; CDR3 DNA: TGCGCCAGCAGCCAAGGCAATGGCCACGAGCAGTACTTC